This TCR beta chain was obtained from a study of neurological immune-mediated disorders. This clonotype was picked up a small number of times. Its antigen remains unidentified. Germline trimming cut 5 bases from V and 9 bases from J; bases unmatched to any gene: 3. Germline V gives CDR1 SGHTA, CDR2 FQGNSA. The CDR3 extends over 12 amino acids. In every sequencing run, more than 180 million TCR-beta sequences were generated from 15-18 subjects. Each CDR3 protein is one row after TCRdb ran MiXCR on the 5' RACE reads. The sample contains around 130,000 distinct CDR3 sequences, about 3.4% of which appear only once. Points from the study as a whole: Phylogenetic grouping assigned the repertoires of 18 of 34 multiple sclerosis patients to a single related-CDR3 cluster, representing a possible signature. The most TCR clonal expansion was seen in HTLV-1-associated myelopathy, and the least was seen in multiple sclerosis, which fell below healthy controls. Across subjects, no CDR3 amino acid sequence appeared in expanded clones of more than one subject, a finding that suggested private repertoires in all groups.

The source of this sequence is a woman aged 25-40 years with multiple sclerosis. V is TRBV7-2 and J is TRBJ2-1; TRBD1 aligns across 8 bases. Sequencing was performed on PBMCs. The CDR3 region has the DNA TGTGCCAGCAGCCCGGACAGGGCTGAGCAGTTCTTC. Translated: CASSPDRAEQFF.